This T cell receptor beta chain was found in a study of T-cell memory formation after mild COVID-19. This clonotype showed up just a few times. TCRdb redid the calling of the 5' RACE reads with MiXCR, one entry per CDR3 protein. The sample includes some 130,000 distinct CDR3 sequences, roughly 15% of them seen just once. This CDR3 comprises 12 residues. The V end lost 1 base, the J end lost 6 bases, and 7 bases lay between the germline ends. The genes are TRBV12-3 or TRBV12-4 and TRBJ2-7; no definite D call. The sequenced sample consisted of PBMCs or a T cell subset sorted from them (not recorded which). The source is an adult woman who had mild COVID-19 (a few samples of this study predate the infection). Cell type and time point are not known. CDR3 DNA: TGTGCCAGCAGTTTAGACCCCCGCGAGCAGTACTTC. This encodes CASSLDPREQYF.